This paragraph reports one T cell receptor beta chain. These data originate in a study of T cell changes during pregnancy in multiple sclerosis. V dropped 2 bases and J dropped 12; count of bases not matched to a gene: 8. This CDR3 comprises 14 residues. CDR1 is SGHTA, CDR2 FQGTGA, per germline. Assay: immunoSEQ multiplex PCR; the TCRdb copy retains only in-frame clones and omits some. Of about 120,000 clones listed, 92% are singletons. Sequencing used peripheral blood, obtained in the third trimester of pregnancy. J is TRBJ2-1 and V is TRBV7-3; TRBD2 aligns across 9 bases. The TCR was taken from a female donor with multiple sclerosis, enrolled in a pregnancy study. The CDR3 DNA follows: TGTGCCAGCAGCTTACGCCCAGCGGGGGGTTGGCAGTTCTTC. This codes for CASSLRPAGGWQFF.